These 17 T cell receptor beta chains were sequenced from one sample in a study of cytotoxic CD8 clonotypes in ibrutinib-treated CLL. Sequencing used immunoSEQ multiplex PCR; TCRdb keeps in-frame clones, though not all of them. The data hold approximately 150,000 clones, with approximately 80% observed a single time. The material sequenced was PBMCs, taken after 12 months of ibrutinib treatment. The receptors were sampled from a human donor with chronic lymphocytic leukemia.

This clone was detected only once. J is TRBJ2-7 and V is TRBV27; D is ambiguous. This CDR3 has 13 residues. The V gene's germline CDR1 is MNHEY and CDR2 SMNVEV (reference sequence). V was trimmed by 10 bases and J by 0 bases, leaving 13 bases between them. The CDR3 DNA reads as TGTGCCACCCAGCGATCGAGCTCCTACGAGCAGTACTTC. As protein: CATQRSSSYEQYF.

V is TRBV2 and J is TRBJ2-2; no clear D. The CDR3 is 15 residues long. Trimming removed 8 bases at V and 0 bases at J, with 13 bases between. The germline V gene encodes CDR1 SNHLY and CDR2 FYNNEI. CDR3 region: CASVLSFANTGELFF. The CDR3 DNA reads as TGTGCCAGCGTACTCAGTTTCGCGAACACCGGGGAGCTGTTTTTT. The full variable domain, in which reference TRBV2 and TRBJ2-2 provide the parts outside the CDR3, is EPEVTQTPSHQVTQMGQEVILRCVPISNHLYFYWYRQILGQKVEFLVSFYNNEISEKSEIFDDQFSVERPDGSNFTLKIRSTKLEDSAMYFCASVLSFANTGELFFGEGSRLTVL.

The chain is built from TRBV6-5 and TRBJ2-7, with unresolved D. CDR3 length: 15 residues. The germline CDR1 and CDR2 sequences are MNHEY and SVGAGI. Trimming pared 0 bases from V and 5 bases from J, leaving 14 bases between. CDR3 loop: CASSYSNPALDEQYF. CDR3 sequence (DNA): TGTGCCAGCAGTTACTCGAACCCTGCCCTCGACGAGCAGTACTTC.

This rearrangement joins TRBV28 to TRBJ1-5; D ambiguous. Trimming removed 7 bases at V and 3 bases at J, with 7 bases between. CDR1 is MDHEN and CDR2 is SYDVKM in the germline V gene. This CDR3 has 12 amino acids. The CDR3 DNA reads as TGTGCCAGCATCGGGGTCAATCAGCCCCAGCATTTT. As protein: CASIGVNQPQHF.

This clone turned up a few times. V is TRBV18 and J is TRBJ1-6; 9 positions agree with TRBD1. The ends lost 5 bases at V and 6 bases at J; junction bases unmatched: 11. This CDR3 is 17 amino acids long. Per the germline V gene, CDR1 is KGHSH and CDR2 is LQKENI. CDR3 nucleotides: TGTGCCAGCTCATCGGACAGGGGAGGTTCCGGTAATTCACCCCTCCACTTT. This gives the protein CASSSDRGGSGNSPLHF.

This rearrangement joins TRBV7-6 to TRBJ2-4, with 8 positions matching TRBD1. The CDR3 covers 14 residues. Losses at the gene ends were 1 base for V and 6 bases for J; bases not matched to a gene: 2. CDR1 is SGHVS and CDR2 is FNYEAQ in the germline V gene. The CDR3 loop is CASSLGTGLNIQYF. The CDR3 coding sequence is TGTGCCAGCAGCTTAGGGACAGGGTTAAACATTCAGTACTTC.

The chain uses TRBV2 and TRBJ1-2, with 8 bases matching TRBD1. Germline CDR1 and CDR2: SNHLY and FYNNEI. This CDR3 contains 14 residues. J gave up 7 bases and V 5 bases, and 9 bases lay outside the gene matches. The DNA of the CDR3 is TGTGCCAGCAGTCACGGACAGGGTGAGGGTGGCTACACCTTC. This gives the protein CASSHGQGEGGYTF.

V usage is TRBV9 and J usage is TRBJ2-1, with D tentatively TRBD1 (6 bases). Trimming took off 2 bases at V and 0 bases at J, with 9 bases between the two ends. This CDR3 is 15 amino acids long. Germline V gene lookup returns CDR1 SGDLS and CDR2 YYNGEE. The CDR3 DNA reads as TGTGCCAGCAGCGTCAGGGGCCCCTCCTACAATGAGCAGTTCTTC. Amino acids: CASSVRGPSYNEQFF.

This chain links TRBV6-5 with TRBJ1-1; possible D gene TRBD1, 5 bases. The CDR3 has 15 amino acids. Deletions cut 6 bases from V and 3 bases from J, with 17 bases between. Germline CDR1 reads MNHEY; CDR2 reads SVGAGI. The CDR3 DNA follows: TGTGCCAGCAGGAAACCCGGACACCAAGACACTGAAGCTTTCTTT. Protein product: CASRKPGHQDTEAFF.

The V call is TRBV19, the J call TRBJ1-6; TRBD1 matches at 9 bases. This CDR3 comprises 14 residues. J gave up 8 bases and V 9 bases, and 8 bases lay outside the gene matches. The germline gives CDR1 LNHDA, CDR2 SQIVND (reference sequence). Here the CDR3 DNA reads TGTGCCAGCGAAGCCGGGACAGGGTATTCACCCCTCCACTTT. Protein sequence: CASEAGTGYSPLHF.

The chain joins TRBV5-1 to TRBJ2-5; possibly TRBD2 for D (6 bases). Germline loops: CDR1 SGHRS, CDR2 YFSETQ. The CDR3 consists of 15 residues. Trimming pared 4 bases from V and 2 bases from J, leaving 15 bases between. The CDR3 bases are TGCGCCAGCAGCCGCGTGGGGGGAGAGCAAGAGACCCAGTACTTC. As protein: CASSRVGGEQETQYF.

This chain joins TRBV28 and TRBJ2-3, with a tentative D call TRBD1 (6 bases). From germline, CDR1 is MDHEN and CDR2 SYDVKM. V lost 1 base to trimming and J lost 0 bases, with 11 bases between them. CDR3 length: 16 amino acids. CDR3 in DNA: TGTGCCAGCAGTTTATTTGGACAGACTAGCACAGATACGCAGTATTTT. Translating gives CASSLFGQTSTDTQYF.

This clone was counted ten times or more. The chain couples TRBV5-4 to TRBJ1-2; 8 nucleotides match TRBD1. Germline CDR1 and CDR2: SGHNT and YYREEE (reference sequence). There are 16 residues in the CDR3. V gave up 0 bases and J gave up 6 bases; unmatched junction bases: 10. The CDR3 DNA is TGTGCCAGCAGCTTGGAAGGCAGGGGGCGCTCAGATGGCTACACCTTC. It encodes CASSLEGRGRSDGYTF.

This chain uses TRBV28 with TRBJ1-1, with D hard to call. The germline V and J ends were trimmed by 3 bases and 5 bases, with 4 bases remaining between them. The CDR3 runs 11 residues. Looked up from germline, CDR1 is MDHEN and CDR2 is SYDVKM. This CDR3 reads CASSFGTEAFF. CDR3 DNA: TGTGCCAGCAGTTTTGGGACTGAAGCTTTCTTT. Filled out from reference TRBV28 and TRBJ1-1, the complete variable domain reads DVKVTQSSRYLVKRTGEKVFLECVQDMDHENMFWYRQDPGLGLRLIYFSYDVKMKEKGDIPEGYSVSREKKERFSLILESASTNQTSMYLCASSFGTEAFFGQGTRLTVV.

The chain has TRBV16 and TRBJ1-2; weak D call: TRBD1 (6 bases). The V end lost 6 bases, the J end lost 3 bases, and 14 bases lay between the germline ends. CDR1 is KGHSY and CDR2 is FQNENV in the germline V gene. The CDR3 covers 14 residues. CDR3 protein: CASRPRGFYYGYTF. CDR3 in DNA: TGTGCCAGCAGACCCAGGGGATTTTACTATGGCTACACCTTC.

The chain links TRBV30 to TRBJ1-2, with TRBD1 matching over 8 bases. The CDR3 length is 14 residues. V gave up 2 bases and J gave up 5 bases; unmatched junction bases: 7. CDR1 is GTSNPN and CDR2 is SVGIG in the germline V gene (reference sequence). CDR3 protein: CAWSRQTGEYGYTF. Written as DNA, the CDR3 is TGTGCCTGGAGTCGCCAGACAGGGGAGTATGGCTACACCTTC.

At least ten counts were recorded for this clone. The chain employs TRBV29-1 and TRBJ2-5; possible D gene TRBD1, 6 bases. There are 14 residues in the CDR3. The V end was cut by 0 bases, the J end by 5 bases, with 13 bases between. Germline CDR1 and CDR2: SQVTM and ANQGSEA. The CDR3 sequence: CSVEEQGGLETQYF. The CDR3 region has the DNA TGCAGCGTTGAAGAACAGGGCGGTTTGGAGACCCAGTACTTC.